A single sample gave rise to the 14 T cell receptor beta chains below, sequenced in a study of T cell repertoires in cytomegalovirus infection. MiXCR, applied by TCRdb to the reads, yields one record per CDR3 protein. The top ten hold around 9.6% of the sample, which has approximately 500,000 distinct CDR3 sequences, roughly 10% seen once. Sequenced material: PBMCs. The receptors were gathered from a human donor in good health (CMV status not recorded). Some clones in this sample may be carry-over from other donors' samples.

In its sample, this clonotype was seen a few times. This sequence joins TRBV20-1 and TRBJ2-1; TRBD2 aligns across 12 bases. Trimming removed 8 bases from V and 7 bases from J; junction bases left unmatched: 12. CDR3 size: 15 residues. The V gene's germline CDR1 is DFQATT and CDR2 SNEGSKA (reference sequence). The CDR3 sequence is CSSGLAGALPNEQFF. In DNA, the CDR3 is TGCAGTTCGGGACTAGCGGGCGCCCTCCCGAATGAGCAGTTCTTC.

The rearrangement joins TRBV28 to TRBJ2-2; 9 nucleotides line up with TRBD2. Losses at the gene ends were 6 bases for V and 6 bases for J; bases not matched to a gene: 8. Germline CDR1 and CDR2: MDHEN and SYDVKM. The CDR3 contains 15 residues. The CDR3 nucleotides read TGTGCCAGCAGCCGACCGGGACTAGCATCCGGGGAGCTGTTTTTT. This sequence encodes CASSRPGLASGELFF.

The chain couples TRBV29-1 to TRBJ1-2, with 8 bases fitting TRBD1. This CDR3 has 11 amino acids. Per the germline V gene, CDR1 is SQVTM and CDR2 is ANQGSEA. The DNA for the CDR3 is TGCAGTTTACAGGGGGACTATGGCTACACCTTC. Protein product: CSLQGDYGYTF.

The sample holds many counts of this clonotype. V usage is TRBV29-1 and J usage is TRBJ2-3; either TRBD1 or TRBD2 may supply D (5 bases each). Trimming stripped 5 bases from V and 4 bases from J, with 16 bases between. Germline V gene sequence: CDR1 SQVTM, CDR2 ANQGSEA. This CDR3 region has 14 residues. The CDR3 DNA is TGCAGCGTTTCTGGGGCTAGCAGGTCAGATACGCAGTATTTT. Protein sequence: CSVSGASRSDTQYF.

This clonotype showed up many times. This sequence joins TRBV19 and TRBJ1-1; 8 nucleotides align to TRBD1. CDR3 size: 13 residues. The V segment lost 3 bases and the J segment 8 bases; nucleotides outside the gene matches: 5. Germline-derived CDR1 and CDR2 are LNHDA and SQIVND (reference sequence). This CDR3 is CASSIGTGTEAFF. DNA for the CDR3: TGTGCCAGTAGTATTGGGACAGGCACCGAAGCTTTCTTT. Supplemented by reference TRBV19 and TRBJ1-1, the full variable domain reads DGGITQSPKYLFRKEGQNVTLSCEQNLNHDAMYWYRQDPGQGLRLIYYSQIVNDFQKGDIAEGYSVSREKKESFPLTVTSAQKNPTAFYLCASSIGTGTEAFFGQGTRLTVV.

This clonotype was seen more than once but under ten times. The CDR3 region is CASSRSGPNEKLFF. The CDR3 nucleotides read TGTGCCAGCTCACGCTCGGGGCCAAATGAAAAACTGTTTTTT. The gene calls are TRBV18 and TRBJ1-4; D is perhaps TRBD1 (5 bases). The germline gives CDR1 KGHSH, CDR2 LQKENI. This CDR3 is 14 amino acids long. Trimming removed 4 bases at V and 5 bases at J, with 11 bases between.

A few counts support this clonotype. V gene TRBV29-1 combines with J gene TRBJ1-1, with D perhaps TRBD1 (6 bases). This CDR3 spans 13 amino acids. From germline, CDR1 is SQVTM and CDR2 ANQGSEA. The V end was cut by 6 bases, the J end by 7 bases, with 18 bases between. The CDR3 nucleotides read TGCAGCGTCAAAGGGGGGGGCGGAGGTGAAGCTTTCTTT. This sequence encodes CSVKGGGGGEAFF.

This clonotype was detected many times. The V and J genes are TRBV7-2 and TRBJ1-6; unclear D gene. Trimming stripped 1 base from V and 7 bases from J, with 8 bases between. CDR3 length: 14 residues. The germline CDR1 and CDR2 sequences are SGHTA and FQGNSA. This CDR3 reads CASSLEGGNSPLHF. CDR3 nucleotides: TGTGCCAGCAGCTTAGAGGGAGGCAATTCACCCCTCCACTTT.

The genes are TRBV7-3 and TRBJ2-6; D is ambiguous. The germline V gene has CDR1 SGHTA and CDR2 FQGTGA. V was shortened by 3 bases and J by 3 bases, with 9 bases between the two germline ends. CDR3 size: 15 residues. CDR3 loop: CASSFGRVGANVLTF. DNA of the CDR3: TGTGCCAGCAGCTTTGGCCGGGTTGGGGCCAACGTCCTGACTTTC.

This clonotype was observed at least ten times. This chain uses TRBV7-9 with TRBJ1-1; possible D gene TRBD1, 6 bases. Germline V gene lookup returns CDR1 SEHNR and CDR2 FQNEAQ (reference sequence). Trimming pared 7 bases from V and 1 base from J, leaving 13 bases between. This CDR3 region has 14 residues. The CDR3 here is CASTGRGRNTEAFF. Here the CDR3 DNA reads TGTGCCAGCACAGGGCGGGGGCGGAACACTGAAGCTTTCTTT. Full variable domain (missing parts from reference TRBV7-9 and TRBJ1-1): DTGVSQNPRHKITKRGQNVTFRCDPISEHNRLYWYRQTLGQGPEFLTYFQNEAQLEKSRLLSDRFSAERPKGSFSTLEIQRTEQGDSAMYLCASTGRGRNTEAFFGQGTRLTVV.

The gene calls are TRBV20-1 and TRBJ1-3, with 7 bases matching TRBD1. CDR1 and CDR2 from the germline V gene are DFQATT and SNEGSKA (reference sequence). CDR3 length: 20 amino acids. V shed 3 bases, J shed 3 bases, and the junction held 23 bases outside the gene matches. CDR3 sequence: CSASPLSRGLDSRIGNTIYF. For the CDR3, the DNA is TGCAGTGCTAGTCCCCTGTCGAGGGGGCTAGACAGTAGGATTGGAAACACCATATATTTT.

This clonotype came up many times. The CDR3 region is CASSRTGGNQPQHF. The CDR3 DNA reads as TGTGCCAGCAGCAGGACAGGGGGCAATCAGCCCCAGCATTTT. The V and J genes are TRBV7-2 and TRBJ1-5; 9 nucleotides align to TRBD1. Germline CDR1 is SGHTA and CDR2 is FQGNSA. The CDR3 is 14 residues long. The V and J ends lost 5 bases and 2 bases, in that order; junction bases with no gene match: 1.

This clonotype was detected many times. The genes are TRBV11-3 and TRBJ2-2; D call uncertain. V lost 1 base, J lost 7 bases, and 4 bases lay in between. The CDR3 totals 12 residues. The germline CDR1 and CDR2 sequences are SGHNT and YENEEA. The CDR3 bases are TGTGCCAGCAGCTTAGGTCACGGGGAGCTGTTTTTT. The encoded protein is CASSLGHGELFF.

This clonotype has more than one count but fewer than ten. The CDR3 DNA reads TGCAGTGTGTACTTGGGGGTTGAGACGCAGTATTTT. It specifies CSVYLGVETQYF. The V call is TRBV20-1, the J call TRBJ2-3; either TRBD1 or TRBD2 may supply D (5 bases each). With 7 bases removed from V and 9 bases from J, the gap between germline ends came to 17 bases. This CDR3 comprises 12 residues. The germline V gene has CDR1 DFQATT and CDR2 SNEGSKA (reference sequence).